These 28 T cell receptor beta chains came from one sample sequenced in a study of identical twins. Each CDR3 protein gets one entry after TCRdb re-called the 5' RACE reads with MiXCR. This table has about 730,000 distinct CDR3 sequences, around 21% appearing once. This same sample was also taken into another study, of T cells expressing NK-cell markers.

The sample consisted of PBMCs. Receptors originate from a woman younger than 35 in good health.

This clonotype was detected many times. The V gene is TRBV29-1, the J gene TRBJ2-3; the match to TRBD2 covers 9 bases. This CDR3 comprises 15 residues. CDR1 is SQVTM, CDR2 ANQGSEA, per germline. The ends lost 8 bases at V and 0 bases at J; junction bases unmatched: 9. In DNA, the CDR3 is TGCAGCTCGACGGGGCTAGCGGGAAGCACAGATACGCAGTATTTT. It specifies CSSTGLAGSTDTQYF.

In its sample, this clonotype was seen a few times. The chain links TRBV5-1 to TRBJ2-3; 7 nucleotides align to TRBD2. Germline CDR1 is SGHRS and CDR2 is YFSETQ. The V segment lost 2 bases and the J segment 2 bases; nucleotides outside the gene matches: 2. CDR3 length equals 14 residues. DNA of the CDR3: TGCGCCAGCAGCTTTGGGAGGGACACAGATACGCAGTATTTT. Protein: CASSFGRDTDTQYF.

In this sample, this clonotype turned up a few times. CDR3 sequence (DNA): TGTGCCACCAGCAGAGGCCTAGCAAATTACAATGAGCAGTTCTTC. It specifies CATSRGLANYNEQFF. The chain carries TRBV15 and TRBJ2-1; TRBD2 is a possible D gene (5 bases). Germline V gives CDR1 LNHNV, CDR2 YYDKDF (reference sequence). This CDR3 has 15 residues. V lost 1 base, J lost 4 bases, and 11 bases lay in between. The full variable domain, in which reference TRBV15 and TRBJ2-1 provide the parts outside the CDR3, is DAMVIQNPRYQVTQFGKPVTLSCSQTLNHNVMYWYQQKSSQAPKLLFHYYDKDFNNEADTPDNFQSRRPNTSFCFLDIRSPGLGDTAMYLCATSRGLANYNEQFFGPGTRLTVL.

The gene calls are TRBV12-5 and TRBJ2-7, with D maybe TRBD1 (6 bases). Germline V lookup: CDR1 LGHNT, CDR2 FRNRAP. The CDR3 sequence is 14 residues long. V was trimmed by 1 base and J by 3 bases, leaving 10 bases between them. CDR3 amino acids: CASGLGEQGYEQYF. The CDR3 region has the DNA TGTGCTAGTGGTTTGGGTGAACAGGGCTACGAGCAGTACTTC.

A few counts support this clonotype. The CDR3 here is CSARDMGQSGAEAFF. The DNA of the CDR3 is TGCAGTGCTAGAGATATGGGGCAGTCAGGGGCTGAAGCTTTCTTT. The chain links TRBV20-1 to TRBJ1-1; a possible D gene is TRBD1 (6 bases). CDR3 size: 15 residues. V was pared by 0 bases and J by 6 bases, with 17 bases between. The V gene's germline CDR1 is DFQATT and CDR2 SNEGSKA (reference sequence).

The chain carries TRBV29-1 and TRBJ1-5; D is undetermined. V lost 4 bases, J lost 4 bases, and 14 bases lay in between. CDR1 and CDR2 from the germline V gene are SQVTM and ANQGSEA. CDR3 length: 14 residues. CDR3 sequence: CSVGSPQANQPQHF. CDR3 bases: TGCAGCGTTGGTTCCCCGCAGGCAAATCAGCCCCAGCATTTT. The full variable domain, completed using reference TRBV29-1 and TRBJ1-5, is SAVISQKPSRDICQRGTSLTIQCQVDSQVTMMFWYRQQPGQSLTLIATANQGSEATYESGFVIDKFPISRPNLTFSTLTVSNMSPEDSSIYLCSVGSPQANQPQHFGDGTRLSIL.

The CDR3 region has the DNA TGCGCCAGCAGCTTGCTCCGGGAGAGCACAGATACGCAGTATTTT. It yields the protein CASSLLRESTDTQYF. The chain combines TRBV5-1 with TRBJ2-3; tentative D call: TRBD2 (6 bases). The CDR3 is 15 residues long. Germline CDR1 and CDR2: SGHRS and YFSETQ. Trimming cost V 1 base and J 0 bases, with 9 bases left between them.

This clonotype was found a few times. The chain employs TRBV27 and TRBJ2-1; D is possibly TRBD1 (6 bases). The V gene's germline CDR1 is MNHEY and CDR2 SMNVEV (reference sequence). The CDR3 is 16 amino acids. V lost 5 bases to trimming and J lost 0 bases, with 14 bases between them. DNA for the CDR3: TGTGCCAGCAGTCCTACAGGGACCCACTCCTACAATGAGCAGTTCTTC. Encoded protein: CASSPTGTHSYNEQFF.

This clonotype occurred a few times. The V gene is TRBV12-3 or TRBV12-4, the J gene TRBJ2-7; no reliable D call. Trimming shortened V by 1 base and J by 2 bases, and 9 bases separated the two germline ends. The CDR3 is 14 amino acids. The CDR3 DNA is TGTGCCAGCAGTTTAGGGTCGGAAGCCTACGAGCAGTACTTC. This codes for CASSLGSEAYEQYF.

This clonotype has a handful of counts. This chain joins TRBV27 and TRBJ1-5; perhaps TRBD1 as D (6 bases). Germline V lookup: CDR1 MNHEY, CDR2 SMNVEV (reference sequence). CDR3 length: 16 amino acids. The V end was cut by 8 bases, the J end by 0 bases, with 17 bases between. The CDR3: CASGRGDTYSNQPQHF. The CDR3 DNA follows: TGTGCCAGCGGGAGGGGGGACACCTATAGCAATCAGCCCCAGCATTTT.

This sequence joins TRBV5-1 and TRBJ2-1; possibly TRBD2 for D (6 bases). Germline CDR1 reads SGHRS; CDR2 reads YFSETQ. The CDR3 runs 14 residues. V was cut by 0 bases and J by 7 bases, with 11 bases left in between. In DNA form, the CDR3 reads TGCGCCAGCAGCTTGGGCGGGATGGGGAATGAGCAGTTCTTC. Its protein is CASSLGGMGNEQFF. Using reference TRBV5-1 and TRBJ2-1 for the parts outside the CDR3, the full variable domain is KAGVTQTPRYLIKTRGQQVTLSCSPISGHRSVSWYQQTPGQGLQFLFEYFSETQRNKGNFPGRFSGRQFSNSRSEMNVSTLELGDSALYLCASSLGGMGNEQFFGPGTRLTVL.

This clonotype came up a few times. This chain links TRBV20-1 with TRBJ2-1, with TRBD2 matching 10 bases. The CDR3 is 15 residues long. CDR1 and CDR2 from the germline V gene are DFQATT and SNEGSKA (reference sequence). J lost 8 bases, V lost 3 bases, and 10 bases had no gene match. CDR3 residues: CSARGSSGGLYEQFF. In DNA form, the CDR3 reads TGCAGTGCTAGGGGGTCTAGCGGGGGACTTTATGAGCAGTTCTTC.

Comment on this clonotype: One base away lies a much larger clone, so this may be a sequencing read error. The chain links TRBV29-1 to TRBJ2-1; D is tentatively TRBD1 or TRBD2 (5 bases each). Germline V lookup: CDR1 SQVTM, CDR2 ANQGSEA. This CDR3 is 14 amino acids long. Trimming shortened V by 6 bases and J by 5 bases, and 17 bases separated the two germline ends. CDR3 coding DNA: TGCAGCGTCGGCCCCGGGACGGGCAACAATGAGCAGTTCTTC. Its protein is CSVGPGTGNNEQFF.

V and J are TRBV20-1 and TRBJ2-7, with D perhaps TRBD2 (6 bases). CDR1 and CDR2 (germline): DFQATT, SNEGSKA (reference sequence). Deletions cut 3 bases from V and 6 bases from J, with 18 bases between. CDR3 size: 14 residues. CDR3 in amino acids: CSARSAITSPEQYF. The CDR3 DNA sequence: TGCAGTGCTAGGAGCGCCATAACTAGCCCCGAGCAGTACTTC.

At least ten counts were recorded for this clonotype. The chain carries TRBV20-1 and TRBJ2-1; D is undetermined. Germline V gene lookup returns CDR1 DFQATT and CDR2 SNEGSKA (reference sequence). CDR3 length: 16 amino acids. V shed 3 bases and J shed 0 bases, with 15 bases lying between them. The CDR3 sequence is CSASNPLGSSYNEQFF. CDR3 bases: TGCAGTGCTAGCAACCCCTTAGGGTCCTCCTACAATGAGCAGTTCTTC.

The chain employs TRBV20-1 and TRBJ2-2; D is ambiguous. CDR3 size: 13 residues. Germline-derived CDR1 and CDR2 are DFQATT and SNEGSKA (reference sequence). Between the trimmed V and J ends, which lost 0 bases and 6 bases, there was a span of 8 bases. Here the CDR3 reads CSARDPTPGELFF. CDR3 DNA sequence: TGCAGTGCTAGAGATCCGACCCCCGGGGAGCTGTTTTTT.

The chain uses TRBV5-1 and TRBJ2-2; possibly TRBD1 or TRBD2 for D (5 bases each). The V end lost 1 base, the J end lost 3 bases, and 13 bases lay between the germline ends. Germline V gene sequence: CDR1 SGHRS, CDR2 YFSETQ. The CDR3 totals 16 residues. The CDR3 coding sequence is TGCGCCAGCAGCTTGCTTCCGGGGCCAGACACCGGGGAGCTGTTTTTT. Translating gives CASSLLPGPDTGELFF.

This sequence joins TRBV9 and TRBJ2-5, with 7 bases aligning to TRBD2. Trimming at V came to 4 bases and at J to 3 bases, leaving 12 bases not matched to a gene. The CDR3 consists of 16 residues. Germline CDR1 and CDR2: SGDLS and YYNGEE. CDR3 DNA sequence: TGTGCCAGCAGCCAGAACCCCGAGCGGGGTGAAGAGACCCAGTACTTC. It codes for CASSQNPERGEETQYF. Full variable domain (remainder filled in from reference TRBV9 and TRBJ2-5): DSGVTQTPKHLITATGQRVTLRCSPRSGDLSVYWYQQSLDQGLQFLIQYYNGEERAKGNILERFSAQQFPDLHSELNLSSLELGDSALYFCASSQNPERGEETQYFGPGTRLLVL.

This clonotype was observed at least ten times. The chain joins TRBV27 to TRBJ2-1, with D hard to call. This CDR3 is 14 amino acids long. The germline V gene has CDR1 MNHEY and CDR2 SMNVEV (reference sequence). Trimming pared 3 bases from V and 6 bases from J, leaving 12 bases between. The CDR3 DNA reads as TGTGCCAGCAGTTTGGTGCGGCGATCCAATGAGCAGTTCTTC. This encodes CASSLVRRSNEQFF.

This clonotype was counted many times. This chain links TRBV12-3 or TRBV12-4 with TRBJ1-2, with 11 bases lining up with TRBD1. Germline trimming cut 5 bases from V and 6 bases from J; bases unmatched to any gene: 8. CDR3 length equals 15 residues. This CDR3 is CASSQDRGRINGYTF. The CDR3 bases are TGTGCCAGCAGTCAGGACAGGGGGCGCATAAATGGCTACACCTTC.

Only a few counts were recorded for this clonotype. The chain joins TRBV6-5 to TRBJ2-7; D uncertain. The V end was cut by 0 bases, the J end by 3 bases, with 12 bases between. CDR3 length: 15 amino acids. Germline CDR1 MNHEY, CDR2 SVGAGI. The CDR3 bases are TGTGCCAGCAGTTACTCGAACGGGCCCCACTACGAGCAGTACTTC. Protein product: CASSYSNGPHYEQYF.

The chain employs TRBV5-4 and TRBJ2-7; TRBD1 or TRBD2 may be the D gene (5 bases each). CDR1 is SGHNT and CDR2 is YYREEE in the germline V gene (reference sequence). V lost 4 bases and J 2 bases, leaving 19 bases between the germline ends. CDR3 length: 16 residues. The CDR3 region is CASSANRDRTPYEQYF. DNA for the CDR3: TGTGCCAGCAGCGCAAACCGGGACCGAACCCCCTACGAGCAGTACTTC.

The chain is built from TRBV12-3 or TRBV12-4 and TRBJ2-5; possible D gene TRBD2, 7 bases. V lost 3 bases, J lost 4 bases, and 12 bases lay in between. The CDR3 has 14 amino acids. CDR3 bases: TGTGCCAGCAGTTTTTTCGGGGGGCCAGAGACCCAGTACTTC. Amino acids: CASSFFGGPETQYF.

This clonotype came up a few times. V is TRBV7-2 and J is TRBJ2-1, with D perhaps matching TRBD2 (7 bases). This CDR3 spans 16 amino acids. Trimming removed 7 bases from V and 6 bases from J, with 22 bases in between. Per germline, CDR1 SGHTA and CDR2 FQGNSA. CDR3 in DNA: TGTGCCAGCAACCACAATGCCGGGGGGCCCCGCAATGAGCAGTTCTTC. Its protein is CASNHNAGGPRNEQFF.

The chain couples TRBV2 to TRBJ2-2, with 9 bases aligning to TRBD1. CDR1 is SNHLY and CDR2 is FYNNEI in the germline V gene. J gave up 5 bases and V 5 bases, and 6 bases lay outside the gene matches. This CDR3 is built from 15 residues. DNA for the CDR3: TGTGCCAGCAGTAACCTGGACAGGGGAACCGGGGAGCTGTTTTTT. Its protein product is CASSNLDRGTGELFF.

The chain has TRBV12-3 or TRBV12-4 and TRBJ2-5; D may be TRBD1 (6 bases). This CDR3 region has 15 residues. Trimming took off 4 bases at V and 1 base at J, with 13 bases between the two ends. The CDR3 bases are TGTGCCAGCAGTTCAGGGGACCCAGGCCAAGAGACCCAGTACTTC. Protein product: CASSSGDPGQETQYF.

The rearrangement uses TRBV4-3 and TRBJ2-1; TRBD2 agrees at 12 bases. Trimming removed 4 bases from V and 6 bases from J; junction bases left unmatched: 10. Germline CDR1 LGHNA, CDR2 YSLEER. The CDR3 consists of 17 residues. This CDR3 is CASSLQRGTSGRNEQFF. As DNA, the CDR3 is TGCGCCAGCAGCCTTCAACGGGGGACTAGCGGGCGCAATGAGCAGTTCTTC.

This clonotype was seen at least ten times. The rearrangement links TRBV29-1 to TRBJ1-1; possible D gene TRBD1, 6 bases. Germline loops: CDR1 SQVTM, CDR2 ANQGSEA. Between the trimmed V and J ends, which lost 8 bases and 7 bases, there was a span of 17 bases. The CDR3 has 12 amino acids. The CDR3 reads CSSPTQQGEAFF. In DNA form, the CDR3 reads TGCAGCTCACCTACGCAACAGGGTGAAGCTTTCTTT.